This TCR beta chain was found in a study of shared clonotypes between healthy human individuals. Whole-study findings and limits: Generally, estimated richness proved larger in naive subsets than it did in memory subsets.

Investigators spread the genomic DNA of each subset evenly over several immunoSEQ plates. Sequencing was performed with immunoSEQ multiplex PCR; in TCRdb, only in-frame clones are kept and a portion is missing. The sample gives nearly 750,000 clones, 72% of which show up once; about 1.7% is in the top ten. J gave up 4 bases and V 0 bases, and 14 bases lay outside the gene matches. This CDR3 is 18 amino acids long. In germline, CDR1 is MGHRA, CDR2 YSYEKL. Concerning this clone itself: The antigen remains unidentified.

The sample consisted of memory CD4+ T cells sorted from blood. Subset meaning: CD45RA-negative fraction. The TCR was taken from a woman aged 30 to 39 in good health. This chain links TRBV4-1 with TRBJ2-7, with 8 bases matching TRBD1. For the CDR3, the DNA is TGCGCCAGCAGCCAAGATAGAATAGAGGACAGGGCTTTTTACGAGCAGTACTTC. It translates to CASSQDRIEDRAFYEQYF.